This record looks at one T cell receptor (beta chain) sequence and its context. The antigen remains undetermined. Unmatched junction bases numbered 17, after V lost 4 bases and J lost 4 bases. The CDR3 has 18 amino acids. Germline V gene data show CDR1 as LGHNA and CDR2 as YSLEER. This record belongs to a study of shared clonotypes between healthy human individuals. TCRdb keeps only in-frame clones here, not all; method: immunoSEQ multiplex PCR. This table has 2 million to 2.5 million clones, roughly 90% appearing once. General study points: In this cohort, only blood was sampled, and tissue repertoires likely differ.

The sequenced sample consisted of naive CD4+ T cells from PBMCs. Subset indicated: CD45RA+ positively selected. The rearrangement uses TRBV4-3 and TRBJ2-3; 7 positions agree with TRBD2. This receptor was identified in a man aged 18 to 29 in good health. Some clones in this sample may be carry-over from other donors' samples. The CDR3 spells CASSREGGREWFPDTQYF. The CDR3 DNA reads as TGCGCCAGCAGCCGAGAAGGCGGGCGGGAGTGGTTCCCAGATACGCAGTATTTT.